The 21 T cell receptor beta chains below were found in one sample sequenced in a study of blood T cell repertoires in COVID-19. The repertoire was sequenced with immunoSEQ multiplex PCR; TCRdb's copy has only in-frame clones and lacks some. In the table there are roughly 39,000 clones, roughly 88% of which are singletons. The sample taken for sequencing was peripheral blood. These receptors were collected from an older woman with acute or convalescent COVID-19.

The V and J genes are TRBV19 and TRBJ2-6, with D uncertain. V was trimmed by 4 bases and J by 5 bases, leaving 21 bases between them. Germline assignment: CDR1 LNHDA and CDR2 SQIVND (reference sequence). The CDR3 totals 18 residues. The CDR3 reads CASSKNLTNHSRANVLTF. The CDR3 DNA follows: TGTGCCAGTAGTAAAAACTTGACAAATCACAGTCGGGCCAACGTCCTGACTTTC.

The chain uses TRBV27 and TRBJ1-4; TRBD1 matches 10 bases. Looked up from germline, CDR1 is MNHEY and CDR2 is SMNVEV (reference sequence). J gave up 8 bases and V 1 base, and 7 bases lay outside the gene matches. There are 16 residues in the CDR3. The CDR3 coding sequence is TGTGCCAGCAGTTTATTTCCCCGGACAGGGGGGGAAAAACTGTTTTTT. Its protein product is CASSLFPRTGGEKLFF.

The chain joins TRBV3-1 (or the pseudogene TRBV3-2) to TRBJ1-6, with 9 bases matching TRBD1. The CDR3 sequence is 14 residues long. The V segment lost 1 base and the J segment 10 bases; nucleotides outside the gene matches: 2. Germline loops: CDR1 LGHDT, CDR2 YNNKEL (reference sequence). The CDR3 DNA reads as TGTGCCAGCAGCCAAGGACAGGGGGTCTCACCCCTCCACTTT. This gives the protein CASSQGQGVSPLHF.

The chain has TRBV5-5 and TRBJ1-3, with unresolved D. V shed 4 bases and J shed 0 bases, with 17 bases lying between them. CDR3 length: 17 amino acids. Germline CDR1 reads SGHKS; CDR2 reads YYEKEE (reference sequence). This CDR3 reads CASSPSAGSFSGNTIYF. CDR3 in DNA: TGTGCCAGCAGCCCGAGTGCAGGCAGTTTCTCTGGAAACACCATATATTTT. The full variable domain, rest sourced from reference TRBV5-5 and TRBJ1-3, is DAGVTQSPTHLIKTRGQQVTLRCSPISGHKSVSWYQQVLGQGPQFIFQYYEKEERGRGNFPDRFSARQFPNYSSELNVNALLLGDSALYLCASSPSAGSFSGNTIYFGEGSWLTVV.

This CDR3 reads CASSLVSRENTGELFF. The CDR3 bases are TGCGCCAGCAGCTTGGTGTCGCGGGAGAACACCGGGGAGCTGTTTTTT. The chain links TRBV5-1 to TRBJ2-2; maybe TRBD2 (6 bases). V lost 0 bases, J lost 1 base, and 10 bases lay in between. The CDR3 runs to 16 residues. Germline V CDR1 and CDR2: SGHRS, YFSETQ. Full variable domain (missing parts from reference TRBV5-1 and TRBJ2-2): KAGVTQTPRYLIKTRGQQVTLSCSPISGHRSVSWYQQTPGQGLQFLFEYFSETQRNKGNFPGRFSGRQFSNSRSEMNVSTLELGDSALYLCASSLVSRENTGELFFGEGSRLTVL.

This clone was detected once. The chain recombines TRBV28 with TRBJ1-2; perhaps TRBD1 as D (6 bases). V was trimmed by 2 bases and J by 1 base, leaving 11 bases between them. The CDR3 runs 15 residues. Germline loops: CDR1 MDHEN, CDR2 SYDVKM. CDR3 residues: CASSLEAGDNYGYTF. The CDR3 bases are TGTGCCAGCAGTTTAGAGGCAGGGGATAACTATGGCTACACCTTC.

The J gene is TRBJ2-3, the V gene TRBV5-8; 7 bases map to TRBD2. Germline CDR1 SGHTS, CDR2 YDEGEE. The V gene end was trimmed by 1 base and the J gene end by 2 bases; junction bases not matched to a gene: 4. CDR3 length: 15 amino acids. CDR3 residues: CASSLPSGYTDTQYF. The CDR3 coding sequence is TGTGCCAGCAGCTTGCCTAGCGGATACACAGATACGCAGTATTTT.

Concerning this clone: One junction end disagrees with the germline gene, perhaps due to a read error. Different DNA sequences within this sample yield the same CDR3. The gene calls are TRBV7-2 and TRBJ1-6; TRBD1 matches 10 bases. CDR1 and CDR2 (germline): SGHTA, FQGNSA. The CDR3 covers 17 residues. Here the CDR3 DNA reads TGTGCCAGCAGCCGCAGAGGGACAGGGGCTGATAATTCACCCCTTCACTTT. This codes for CASSRRGTGADNSPLHF.

This clone has a single count. This chain uses TRBV6-5 with TRBJ1-1; D perhaps matches TRBD1 (6 bases). The CDR3 is 15 amino acids. V was cut by 2 bases and J by 7 bases, with 17 bases left in between. The germline CDR1 and CDR2 sequences are MNHEY and SVGAGI. The CDR3 region is CASSYARGGRGEAFF. CDR3 nucleotide sequence: TGTGCCAGCAGTTACGCCCGCGGGGGCCGGGGTGAAGCTTTCTTT.

The V call is TRBV12-3 or TRBV12-4, the J call TRBJ1-2; D remains unclear. Trimming left V 6 bases short and J 0 bases short, with 8 bases between. This CDR3 spans 13 amino acids. In DNA form, the CDR3 reads TGTGCCAGCAGCCAACAGTCTAACTATGGCTACACCTTC. It codes for CASSQQSNYGYTF.

A single count supports this clone. The rearrangement uses TRBV18 and TRBJ1-3; 9 bases match TRBD1. With 3 bases clipped from V and 3 bases from J, the junction kept 0 bases outside the gene matches. CDR3 size: 14 residues. The germline CDR1 and CDR2 sequences are KGHSH and LQKENI. The CDR3 bases are TGTGCCAGCTCACCGGGACAGGGTGGAAACACCATATATTTT. Translated: CASSPGQGGNTIYF. The entire variable domain, with the rest obtained from reference TRBV18 and TRBJ1-3, is as follows: NAGVMQNPRHLVRRRGQEARLRCSPMKGHSHVYWYRQLPEEGLKFMVYLQKENIIDESGMPKERFSAEFPKEGPSILRIQQVVRGDSAAYFCASSPGQGGNTIYFGEGSWLTVV.

This chain joins TRBV6-5 and TRBJ2-1; TRBD1 agrees at 7 bases. Per germline, CDR1 MNHEY and CDR2 SVGAGI. V was pared by 6 bases and J by 0 bases, with 5 bases of the junction left unmatched. This CDR3 comprises 15 residues. The CDR3 nucleotides read TGTGCCAGCAGCAGGGACAGAAGCTCCTACAATGAGCAGTTCTTC. This encodes CASSRDRSSYNEQFF.

The rearrangement links TRBV28 to TRBJ2-5, with D perhaps TRBD1 (7 bases). Trimming removed 7 bases at V and 5 bases at J, with 20 bases between. CDR1 is MDHEN and CDR2 is SYDVKM in the germline V gene. This CDR3 has 15 amino acids. CDR3 region: CASTAPQGGGETQYF. As DNA, the CDR3 is TGTGCCAGCACCGCCCCCCAGGGGGGAGGCGAGACCCAGTACTTC.

There are a few counts of this clone. The chain combines TRBV18 with TRBJ2-7; perhaps TRBD2 as D (6 bases). The CDR3 has 13 amino acids. Deletions cut 2 bases from V and 1 base from J, with 6 bases between. Germline-derived CDR1 and CDR2 are KGHSH and LQKENI. Here the CDR3 DNA reads TGTGCCAGCTCACCAGCGGGATCCTACGAGCAGTACGTC. This translates into CASSPAGSYEQYV.

This clone was counted a single time. The chain recombines TRBV27 with TRBJ1-2, with 7 bases lining up with TRBD1. The length of the CDR3 is 13 residues. With 5 bases clipped from V and 7 bases from J, the junction kept 7 bases outside the gene matches. Germline lookup yields CDR1 MNHEY and CDR2 SMNVEV (reference sequence). This CDR3 reads CASSKGQEGGYTF. CDR3 nucleotide sequence: TGTGCCAGCAGTAAAGGACAGGAGGGTGGCTACACCTTC.

The chain has TRBV7-6 and TRBJ2-1; TRBD2 agrees at 15 bases. The CDR3 sequence is 20 residues long. V was pared by 0 bases and J by 0 bases, with 6 bases of the junction left unmatched. Germline V gives CDR1 SGHVS, CDR2 FNYEAQ. CDR3 loop: CASSLATGLAGGHSYNEQFF. CDR3 nucleotide sequence: TGTGCCAGCAGCTTAGCTACAGGACTAGCGGGGGGGCACTCCTACAATGAGCAGTTCTTC.

The V call is TRBV5-1, the J call TRBJ2-3, with D perhaps matching TRBD2 (7 bases). V gave up 1 base and J gave up 4 bases, with 16 bases separating them. Germline V CDR1 and CDR2: SGHRS, YFSETQ. The CDR3 contains 16 residues. The chain's CDR3 is CASSLRGGDHSDTQYF. The CDR3 nucleotides are TGCGCCAGCAGCTTGAGGGGGGGTGACCATTCAGATACGCAGTATTTT.

This sequence joins TRBV6-2 or TRBV6-3 and TRBJ2-3; no firm D call. The CDR3 spans 18 residues. Germline assignment: CDR1 MNHEY and CDR2 SVGEGT. Deletions cut 4 bases from V and 5 bases from J, with 25 bases between. The CDR3 region is CASSFTRQTPARVDTQYF. As DNA, the CDR3 is TGTGCCAGCAGTTTTACTCGTCAAACACCAGCACGGGTAGATACGCAGTATTTT.

V usage is TRBV6-5 and J usage is TRBJ1-2, with 8 bases lining up with TRBD1. After removal of 6 bases from V and 8 bases from J, the junction contained 11 bases not matched to a gene. Germline V gene lookup returns CDR1 MNHEY and CDR2 SVGAGI. The CDR3 length is 14 residues. In DNA form, the CDR3 reads TGTGCCAGCAGACTAGGGACAGGCCTGGGAGGCTACACCTTC. Translating gives CASRLGTGLGGYTF.

This chain uses TRBV6-5 with TRBJ1-1; D remains unclear. The germline CDR1 and CDR2 sequences are MNHEY and SVGAGI. Trimming cost V 4 bases and J 1 base, with 10 bases left between them. This CDR3 region has 14 residues. The CDR3 nucleotides read TGTGCCAGCAGTTGGAGGTCGGAGAACACTGAAGCTTTCTTT. It specifies CASSWRSENTEAFF.

V gene TRBV5-4 combines with J gene TRBJ1-4, with D uncertain. Germline CDR1 SGHNT, CDR2 YYREEE (reference sequence). There are 13 residues in the CDR3. Trimming pared 4 bases from V and 7 bases from J, leaving 11 bases between. CDR3: CASSPAGSEKLFF. CDR3 DNA sequence: TGTGCCAGCAGCCCGGCGGGTAGTGAAAAACTGTTTTTT.